Below are 9 T cell receptor beta chains sequenced from a single sample in a study of identical twins. TCRdb re-called the 5' RACE reads through MiXCR, storing one row per CDR3 protein. The table shows around 570,000 distinct CDR3 sequences, with approximately 9.6% occurring only once. This sample was shared with a second study, whose subject was yellow fever vaccine responses in identical twins.

The sequenced sample was PBMCs. The receptors shown here come from a young woman in good health.

This clonotype appeared a few times. The gene calls are TRBV25-1 and TRBJ2-3; D call uncertain. The CDR3 runs 14 residues. The germline V gene has CDR1 MGHDK and CDR2 SYGVNS. Deletions cut 6 bases from V and 1 base from J, with 11 bases between. The CDR3 nucleotides read TGTGCCAGCAGCCTTCTAAGGGGCACAGATACGCAGTATTTT. Translating it yields CASSLLRGTDTQYF.

V usage is TRBV7-2 and J usage is TRBJ2-4; no clear D. Trimming took off 5 bases at V and 4 bases at J, with 18 bases between the two ends. Per the germline V gene, CDR1 is SGHTA and CDR2 is FQGNSA. The CDR3 covers 16 residues. The CDR3 reads CASSPEWTEPKNIQYF. The DNA of the CDR3 is TGTGCCAGCAGCCCAGAATGGACGGAACCAAAAAACATTCAGTACTTC. The full variable domain, rest sourced from reference TRBV7-2 and TRBJ2-4, is GAGVSQSPSNKVTEKGKDVELRCDPISGHTALYWYRQSLGQGLEFLIYFQGNSAPDKSGLPSDRFSAERTGGSVSTLTIQRTQQEDSAVYLCASSPEWTEPKNIQYFGAGTRLSVL.

This clonotype has ten or more counts. The chain couples TRBV12-3 or TRBV12-4 to TRBJ2-3; TRBD2 might be the D (5 bases). V was cut by 4 bases and J by 9 bases, with 11 bases left in between. The CDR3 extends over 12 amino acids. The CDR3 bases are TGTGCCAGCAGTTCCGGGGTGGAAACGCAGTATTTT. Protein: CASSSGVETQYF.

This clonotype was seen repeatedly, ten times or more. The chain employs TRBV4-3 and TRBJ2-1; 9 nucleotides align to TRBD2. This CDR3 region has 15 residues. The J segment lost 8 bases and the V segment lost 1 base, leaving 6 bases of the junction unmatched. The germline V gene has CDR1 LGHNA and CDR2 YSLEER. CDR3 nucleotides: TGCGCCAGCAGCCAAGGGTTTAGCGGGAGTTATGAGCAGTTCTTC. Translating it yields CASSQGFSGSYEQFF.

The chain links TRBV23-1 to TRBJ1-5, with 7 bases identical to TRBD1. TRBV23-1 is an ORF; its function is uncertain. CDR3 length equals 16 residues. Unmatched junction bases numbered 6, after V lost 4 bases and J lost 0 bases. This CDR3 is CASSRPGGFSNQPQHF. CDR3 nucleotides: TGCGCCAGCAGTCGGCCAGGGGGGTTTAGCAATCAGCCCCAGCATTTT.

This clonotype appeared a few times. This chain links TRBV6-1 with TRBJ2-2; a weak D match, TRBD2 (7 bases). Per the germline V gene, CDR1 is MNHNS and CDR2 is SASEGT. Trimming pared 6 bases from V and 3 bases from J, leaving 14 bases between. The CDR3 runs 15 residues. The CDR3 is CASRREGVDTGELFF. CDR3 DNA sequence: TGTGCCAGCAGAAGGGAGGGGGTGGACACCGGGGAGCTGTTTTTT.

This clonotype was recorded a few times. A junction end diverges from the germline sequence, so it may reflect a read error. The chain has TRBV7-7 and TRBJ2-7; 9 bases are shared with TRBD1. The CDR3 consists of 15 residues. Germline CDR1 and CDR2: SSHAT and FNYEAQ (reference sequence). The DNA for the CDR3 is TGTGCTAGCAGCCCGGGGACAGGGCCTACCTACGAGCAGTACTTC. The encoded protein is CASSPGTGPTYEQYF. The full variable domain, in which reference TRBV7-7 and TRBJ2-7 provide the parts outside the CDR3, is GAGVSQSPRYKVTKRGQDVTLRCDPISSHATLYWYQQALGQGPEFLTYFNYEAQPDKSGLPSDRFSAERPEGSISTLTIQRTEQRDSAMYRCASSPGTGPTYEQYFGPGTRLTVT.

The rearrangement uses TRBV12-3 or TRBV12-4 and TRBJ2-2; possible D gene TRBD2, 6 bases. The CDR3 runs 15 residues. V was trimmed by 7 bases and J by 3 bases, leaving 15 bases between them. CDR3 residues: CASIPGLRYTGELFF. The DNA of the CDR3 is TGTGCCAGCATACCGGGACTCCGATACACCGGGGAGCTGTTTTTT.

This clonotype was detected ten times or more. This chain links TRBV4-3 with TRBJ2-7; TRBD2 matches 9 bases. CDR1 and CDR2 from the germline V gene are LGHNA and YSLEER. The CDR3 totals 15 residues. The trim removed 0 bases at V and 3 bases at J, leaving 3 bases unmatched. CDR3 region: CASSQDHSGSYEQYF. In DNA, the CDR3 is TGCGCCAGCAGCCAAGATCATAGCGGGAGCTACGAGCAGTACTTC.